This entry lists 15 T cell receptor beta chains sequenced from one sample in a study of cytomegalovirus exposure and HLA in healthy donors. Data came from immunoSEQ multiplex PCR; TCRdb stores just in-frame clones and leaves some out. The table has 100,000 to 150,000 clones, approximately 89% seen once. Sequenced sample: PBMCs. Source of these receptors: a woman aged 18-30 years in good health and CMV-seronegative.

This clone was picked up a small number of times. This chain joins TRBV7-7 and TRBJ1-1; 7 positions agree with TRBD1. The CDR3 spans 13 residues. Germline V gene lookup returns CDR1 SSHAT and CDR2 FNYEAQ (reference sequence). The ends lost 5 bases at V and 6 bases at J; junction bases unmatched: 6. The CDR3 DNA sequence: TGTGCCAGCAGCCGATACCAGGGGGCTGAAGCTTTCTTT. It encodes CASSRYQGAEAFF.

The chain joins TRBV7-9 to TRBJ1-5; TRBD1 matches at 9 bases. Per germline, CDR1 SEHNR and CDR2 FQNEAQ (reference sequence). The CDR3 totals 18 residues. V trimming: 6 bases; J trimming: 2 bases; junction bases outside the gene matches: 14. Here the CDR3 DNA reads TGTGCCAGCAGTCCGGGTATTGCGGGACAGGGCGGCAATCAGCCCCAGCATTTT. This gives the protein CASSPGIAGQGGNQPQHF.

V and J are TRBV11-2 and TRBJ1-1; no clear D. Germline V gene data show CDR1 as SGHAT and CDR2 as FQNNGV. V dropped 1 base and J dropped 1 base, with 4 bases sitting between them. This CDR3 is 13 amino acids long. The CDR3 bases are TGTGCCAGCAGCTTAGTTAGGAACACTGAAGCTTTCTTT. This encodes CASSLVRNTEAFF.

The V call is TRBV18, the J call TRBJ2-5, with D perhaps matching TRBD2 (6 bases). Trimming pared 0 bases from V and 7 bases from J, leaving 18 bases between. Germline V gene sequence: CDR1 KGHSH, CDR2 LQKENI. The CDR3 loop spans 16 amino acids. The CDR3 loop reads CASSPPGGMGTRTQYF. The CDR3 bases are TGTGCCAGCTCACCACCGGGTGGCATGGGGACTCGGACCCAGTACTTC.

The gene calls are TRBV18 and TRBJ1-1, with TRBD1 identical over 8 bases. CDR3 length: 13 amino acids. J was trimmed by 4 bases and V by 6 bases; bases with no gene match: 4. CDR1 is KGHSH and CDR2 is LQKENI in the germline V gene. The CDR3 region is CASSLQGGTEAFF. The CDR3, as DNA: TGTGCCAGCTCGTTACAGGGGGGCACTGAAGCTTTCTTT.

As DNA, the CDR3 is TGTGCCAGCAGCTTGGAGGCACTATATCAGCCCCAGCATTTT. As protein: CASSLEALYQPQHF. V is TRBV5-5 and J is TRBJ1-5; D gene unclear. Looked up from germline, CDR1 is SGHKS and CDR2 is YYEKEE (reference sequence). This CDR3 comprises 14 residues. The V and J ends lost 0 bases and 5 bases respectively, with 9 bases between them.

This chain joins TRBV18 and TRBJ2-1; D possibly corresponds to TRBD2 (7 bases). There are 17 residues in the CDR3. Germline-derived CDR1 and CDR2 are KGHSH and LQKENI. V was clipped by 6 bases and J by 4 bases, with 22 bases between them. The CDR3 DNA reads TGTGCCAGCTCCCCCAGGTACGGCGGGGGCGAGTACAATGAGCAGTTCTTC. Its protein product is CASSPRYGGGEYNEQFF.

The genes are TRBV6-5 and TRBJ2-7, with 9 positions matching TRBD2. With 2 bases clipped from V and 4 bases from J, the junction kept 9 bases outside the gene matches. CDR1 MNHEY and CDR2 SVGAGI come from the germline V gene. The CDR3 has 16 amino acids. CDR3 sequence (DNA): TGTGCCAGCAGTTACGTCCGTGTTAGCGGGGGTTACGAGCAGTACTTC. Translation: CASSYVRVSGGYEQYF.

This sequence joins TRBV6-5 and TRBJ1-2; D not resolved. Germline V gene sequence: CDR1 MNHEY, CDR2 SVGAGI. Trimming cost V 5 bases and J 7 bases, with 17 bases left between them. The CDR3 consists of 14 residues. The CDR3 DNA sequence: TGTGCCAGCAGTCCCCCCGGGCGGGGTGGTGGCTACACCTTC. Translating it yields CASSPPGRGGGYTF.

This clone was recorded only once. This rearrangement joins TRBV6-6 to TRBJ1-5; a weak D match, TRBD1 (5 bases). The germline V gene encodes CDR1 MNHNY and CDR2 SVGAGI (reference sequence). V was clipped by 5 bases and J by 0 bases, with 11 bases between them. The CDR3 is 15 residues long. The CDR3 nucleotides are TGTGCCAGCAGTCCGGGACTGCATAGCAATCAGCCCCAGCATTTT. Its translation: CASSPGLHSNQPQHF.

The V gene is TRBV20-1, the J gene TRBJ1-1, with 7 bases identical to TRBD1. Per germline, CDR1 DFQATT and CDR2 SNEGSKA (reference sequence). V lost 6 bases to trimming and J lost 8 bases; unmatched junction nucleotides: 6. The CDR3 loop spans 11 amino acids. The CDR3 here is CSALGTEEAFF. The DNA for the CDR3 is TGCAGTGCACTTGGGACAGAAGAAGCTTTCTTT.

The chain recombines TRBV27 with TRBJ2-2; weak D call: TRBD2 (6 bases). Germline CDR1 and CDR2: MNHEY and SMNVEV (reference sequence). V lost 1 base and J lost 6, with 6 bases in between. The CDR3 extends over 13 amino acids. CDR3 bases: TGTGCCAGCAGTTTATGGGGGGCCGGGGAGCTGTTTTTT. Translation: CASSLWGAGELFF.

V usage is TRBV6-1 and J usage is TRBJ2-1; TRBD1 matches 9 bases. The V segment lost 0 bases and the J segment 4 bases; nucleotides outside the gene matches: 4. CDR3 length equals 16 residues. Germline CDR1 MNHNS, CDR2 SASEGT. The CDR3 is CASSEASDRGYNEQFF. The CDR3 DNA is TGTGCCAGCAGTGAAGCCTCCGACAGGGGGTACAATGAGCAGTTCTTC.

The chain combines TRBV13 with TRBJ1-1; the D gene is possibly TRBD1 (5 bases). CDR1 PRHDT and CDR2 FYEKMQ come from the germline V gene (reference sequence). Deletions cut 4 bases from V and 4 bases from J, with 10 bases between. The CDR3 extends over 13 amino acids. This CDR3 reads CASSSRGGTEAFF. As DNA, the CDR3 is TGTGCCAGCAGCTCACGGGGGGGCACTGAAGCTTTCTTT.

V gene TRBV2 combines with J gene TRBJ2-1; 12 bases map to TRBD2. The germline V gene has CDR1 SNHLY and CDR2 FYNNEI. V shed 5 bases and J 1 base; nucleotides not matched to a gene: 12. The CDR3 is 19 residues long. CDR3 loop: CASSYGWLAGGTSYNEQFF. The CDR3 DNA sequence: TGTGCCAGCAGTTATGGGTGGCTAGCGGGGGGGACTTCCTACAATGAGCAGTTCTTC.